The 18 T cell receptor beta chains reported below all come from one sample, sequenced in a study of T cell responses to AZD1222 COVID-19 vaccine. Assay used: immunoSEQ multiplex PCR; TCRdb lists only in-frame clones, some missing. The sample records under 110,000 clones, about 82% being singletons. The source material was peripheral blood, sampled on day 0 of AZD1222 vaccination. The receptor set was obtained from an adult in good health.

This chain joins TRBV11-2 and TRBJ1-2, with D possibly matching TRBD1 (6 bases). Per germline, CDR1 SGHAT and CDR2 FQNNGV. This CDR3 is 15 amino acids long. Trimming took off 5 bases at V and 0 bases at J, with 13 bases between the two ends. The DNA for the CDR3 is TGTGCCAGCAGCGTAGGGACAAGCTCTAACTATGGCTACACCTTC. Protein product: CASSVGTSSNYGYTF.

This sequence joins TRBV4-2 and TRBJ2-2; 9 positions agree with TRBD2. This CDR3 spans 15 amino acids. Germline CDR1 reads LGHNA; CDR2 reads YNFKEQ. V lost 3 bases and J lost 7; bases outside the gene matches: 6. In DNA, the CDR3 is TGTGCCAGCAGCCATAGTAGCGGGAGTGGCGGGGAGCTGTTTTTT. This gives the protein CASSHSSGSGGELFF.

The chain carries TRBV10-3 and TRBJ2-7; 7 bases fit TRBD2. The CDR3 totals 15 residues. The V and J ends lost 6 bases and 2 bases, in that order; junction bases with no gene match: 10. Germline V gene lookup returns CDR1 ENHRY and CDR2 SYGVKD. The CDR3 region has the DNA TGTGCCATCAGGGCCCTAGCGGCCGACACCTACGAGCAGTACTTC. Protein: CAIRALAADTYEQYF.

The rearrangement uses TRBV7-9 and TRBJ2-5; 9 bases match TRBD2. V lost 1 base to trimming and J lost 4 bases; unmatched junction nucleotides: 7. Per the germline V gene, CDR1 is SEHNR and CDR2 is FQNEAQ (reference sequence). The CDR3 is made up of 16 amino acids. CDR3 sequence (DNA): TGTGCCAGCAGCTTAGACCTGGCGGGAGGGCGAGAGACCCAGTACTTC. Encoded protein: CASSLDLAGGRETQYF.

The V and J genes are TRBV7-2 and TRBJ1-2; 7 nucleotides line up with TRBD1. The J segment lost 4 bases and the V segment lost 4 bases, leaving 3 bases of the junction unmatched. The CDR3 extends over 13 amino acids. CDR1 and CDR2 (germline): SGHTA, FQGNSA. CDR3: CASSSQGIYGYTF. The CDR3 nucleotides are TGTGCCAGCAGCTCACAGGGGATCTATGGCTACACCTTC.

The gene calls are TRBV20-1 and TRBJ1-2, with unresolved D. V lost 3 bases and J 8 bases, leaving 34 bases between the germline ends. The CDR3 runs to 19 residues. In germline, CDR1 is DFQATT, CDR2 SNEGSKA (reference sequence). The CDR3 sequence is CSASKLSMMAPSSNEGYTF. The CDR3 region has the DNA TGCAGTGCTAGTAAATTAAGTATGATGGCCCCGTCCTCCAATGAGGGCTACACCTTC.

The chain recombines TRBV2 with TRBJ1-4, with D uncertain. The CDR3 runs to 13 residues. The germline V gene encodes CDR1 SNHLY and CDR2 FYNNEI. Trimming took off 8 bases at V and 14 bases at J, with 21 bases between the two ends. The CDR3 here is CASVRDTRTLLFF. Here the CDR3 DNA reads TGTGCCAGCGTACGCGACACCCGGACTTTGCTGTTTTTT.

The chain carries TRBV4-2 and TRBJ2-1, with a possible D match to TRBD2 (5 bases). Per the germline V gene, CDR1 is LGHNA and CDR2 is YNFKEQ. The CDR3 totals 16 residues. Trimming stripped 1 base from V and 2 bases from J, with 12 bases between. The CDR3 DNA is TGTGCCAGCAGCCAAGTTTCTAGCCTCACCTACAATGAGCAGTTCTTC. Protein product: CASSQVSSLTYNEQFF.

This chain connects TRBV20-1 to TRBJ1-2; D unclear. The CDR3 sequence is 11 residues long. V lost 5 bases and J 5 bases, leaving 9 bases between the germline ends. The germline V gene has CDR1 DFQATT and CDR2 SNEGSKA (reference sequence). The CDR3 protein is CSAQDEYGYTF. In DNA, the CDR3 is TGCAGTGCTCAGGACGAGTATGGCTACACCTTC.

The chain recombines TRBV5-1 with TRBJ1-3; a possible D gene is TRBD1 (5 bases). Trimming left V 5 bases short and J 5 bases short, with 14 bases between. The CDR3 has 14 residues. The germline V gene encodes CDR1 SGHRS and CDR2 YFSETQ. Here the CDR3 DNA reads TGCGCCAGCAGTCTCGGGGGAATTCGAAACACCATATATTTT. Protein: CASSLGGIRNTIYF. The complete variable domain, with remaining parts taken from reference TRBV5-1 and TRBJ1-3, reads KAGVTQTPRYLIKTRGQQVTLSCSPISGHRSVSWYQQTPGQGLQFLFEYFSETQRNKGNFPGRFSGRQFSNSRSEMNVSTLELGDSALYLCASSLGGIRNTIYFGEGSWLTVV.

As to this clone: One junction end disagrees with the germline gene, perhaps due to a read error. The chain couples TRBV30 to TRBJ1-2; maybe TRBD1 (5 bases). Per germline, CDR1 GTSNPN and CDR2 SVGIG (reference sequence). The CDR3 runs 12 residues. The CDR3 here is CAWSITRDGSIF. DNA of the CDR3: TGTGCCTGGAGTATCACCCGGGACGGCTCTATTTTC.

V and J are TRBV14 and TRBJ1-1; D might be TRBD1 (6 bases). With 0 bases removed from V and 7 bases from J, the gap between germline ends came to 9 bases. The CDR3 is 13 amino acids. The V gene's germline CDR1 is SGHDN and CDR2 FVKESK. The CDR3 region has the DNA TGTGCCAGCAGCCAAGAGGGGACACGTGAAGCTTTCTTT. As protein: CASSQEGTREAFF.

J is TRBJ2-7 and V is TRBV2; D gene ambiguous. V was clipped by 0 bases and J by 7 bases, with 4 bases between them. Per the germline V gene, CDR1 is SNHLY and CDR2 is FYNNEI. There are 11 residues in the CDR3. The CDR3 loop is CASSEAGEQYF. The CDR3 DNA follows: TGTGCCAGCAGTGAAGCGGGAGAGCAGTACTTC.

J is TRBJ2-4 and V is TRBV4-3; 9 nucleotides align to TRBD2. Germline V CDR1 and CDR2: LGHNA, YSLEER. The CDR3 has 16 amino acids. Trimming took 0 bases from V and 3 from J; bases not matched to a gene: 3. CDR3 amino acids: CASSQEPSGIKNIQYF. The CDR3 DNA is TGCGCCAGCAGCCAAGAACCTAGCGGGATCAAAAACATTCAGTACTTC.

This clone was seen just once. The chain is built from TRBV4-3 and TRBJ1-1, with D uncertain. Germline-derived CDR1 and CDR2 are LGHNA and YSLEER. V dropped 6 bases and J dropped 7 bases, with 30 bases sitting between them. The CDR3 spans 18 residues. The CDR3 DNA follows: TGCGCCAGCAGTCCCCGGGCCTGGGAAGGAATATGGGTGGGTGAAGCTTTCTTT. It specifies CASSPRAWEGIWVGEAFF.

The chain combines TRBV5-4 with TRBJ2-3; D is possibly TRBD1 or TRBD2 (6 bases each). The length of the CDR3 is 12 residues. CDR1 SGHNT and CDR2 YYREEE come from the germline V gene (reference sequence). V was cut by 9 bases and J by 2 bases, with 10 bases left in between. CDR3 loop: CATWGATDTQYF. Written as DNA, the CDR3 is TGTGCCACCTGGGGGGCCACAGATACGCAGTATTTT.

The sample holds a few counts of this clone. The CDR3 reads CASTGGAEGYTF. The CDR3, as DNA: TGTGCCAGCACTGGTGGTGCCGAAGGCTACACCTTC. The chain links TRBV18 to TRBJ1-2; D not resolved. Germline lookup yields CDR1 KGHSH and CDR2 LQKENI. The CDR3 runs to 12 residues. Trimming pared 8 bases from V and 8 bases from J, leaving 15 bases between.

As for this clone: One junction end disagrees with the germline gene, perhaps due to a read error. The genes are TRBV4-1 and TRBJ2-7; the match to TRBD2 covers 7 bases. This CDR3 comprises 15 residues. Germline CDR1 and CDR2: MGHRA and YSYEKL. CDR3 nucleotides: TGCGCCAGCAGCCCCTCGGACCGGGGGGTCTACGGGCAGTACTTC. Translating it yields CASSPSDRGVYGQYF.